The clone carrying this T cell receptor beta chain has a handful of counts. What it binds is not known. This sample was included in a study of beta chain features in type 1 diabetes. The study, taken as a whole, reports: Shorter TCRB CDR3s, moderately but significantly so, marked every one of the four CD4+ subsets in Type 1 diabetes patients. Type 1 diabetes patients had VDJ junctions that carried fewer insertions and more deletions.

Expressed TCRB transcripts were sequenced because the entire RNA isolate underwent reverse transcription. The protocol was immunoSEQ multiplex PCR, while the TCRdb copy is restricted to in-frame clones and leaves out a portion. The repertoire consists of hundreds of thousands of clones, with 11% to 15% occurring once and the leading ten covering around 0.04%. Germline CDR1 SEHNR, CDR2 FQNEAQ (reference sequence). V was clipped by 6 bases and J by 3 bases, with 18 bases between them. The length of the CDR3 is 15 residues. This sequence was found in a man aged 18 to 35 with type 1 diabetes. The chain joins TRBV7-9 to TRBJ2-7, with D possibly being TRBD2 (6 bases). The sequencing sample was made of naive CD4+ T cells from blood. The CDR3 nucleotides are TGTGCCAGCAGTCTCCGTGATAGCGGAGTCTACGAGCAGTACTTC. It translates to CASSLRDSGVYEQYF.